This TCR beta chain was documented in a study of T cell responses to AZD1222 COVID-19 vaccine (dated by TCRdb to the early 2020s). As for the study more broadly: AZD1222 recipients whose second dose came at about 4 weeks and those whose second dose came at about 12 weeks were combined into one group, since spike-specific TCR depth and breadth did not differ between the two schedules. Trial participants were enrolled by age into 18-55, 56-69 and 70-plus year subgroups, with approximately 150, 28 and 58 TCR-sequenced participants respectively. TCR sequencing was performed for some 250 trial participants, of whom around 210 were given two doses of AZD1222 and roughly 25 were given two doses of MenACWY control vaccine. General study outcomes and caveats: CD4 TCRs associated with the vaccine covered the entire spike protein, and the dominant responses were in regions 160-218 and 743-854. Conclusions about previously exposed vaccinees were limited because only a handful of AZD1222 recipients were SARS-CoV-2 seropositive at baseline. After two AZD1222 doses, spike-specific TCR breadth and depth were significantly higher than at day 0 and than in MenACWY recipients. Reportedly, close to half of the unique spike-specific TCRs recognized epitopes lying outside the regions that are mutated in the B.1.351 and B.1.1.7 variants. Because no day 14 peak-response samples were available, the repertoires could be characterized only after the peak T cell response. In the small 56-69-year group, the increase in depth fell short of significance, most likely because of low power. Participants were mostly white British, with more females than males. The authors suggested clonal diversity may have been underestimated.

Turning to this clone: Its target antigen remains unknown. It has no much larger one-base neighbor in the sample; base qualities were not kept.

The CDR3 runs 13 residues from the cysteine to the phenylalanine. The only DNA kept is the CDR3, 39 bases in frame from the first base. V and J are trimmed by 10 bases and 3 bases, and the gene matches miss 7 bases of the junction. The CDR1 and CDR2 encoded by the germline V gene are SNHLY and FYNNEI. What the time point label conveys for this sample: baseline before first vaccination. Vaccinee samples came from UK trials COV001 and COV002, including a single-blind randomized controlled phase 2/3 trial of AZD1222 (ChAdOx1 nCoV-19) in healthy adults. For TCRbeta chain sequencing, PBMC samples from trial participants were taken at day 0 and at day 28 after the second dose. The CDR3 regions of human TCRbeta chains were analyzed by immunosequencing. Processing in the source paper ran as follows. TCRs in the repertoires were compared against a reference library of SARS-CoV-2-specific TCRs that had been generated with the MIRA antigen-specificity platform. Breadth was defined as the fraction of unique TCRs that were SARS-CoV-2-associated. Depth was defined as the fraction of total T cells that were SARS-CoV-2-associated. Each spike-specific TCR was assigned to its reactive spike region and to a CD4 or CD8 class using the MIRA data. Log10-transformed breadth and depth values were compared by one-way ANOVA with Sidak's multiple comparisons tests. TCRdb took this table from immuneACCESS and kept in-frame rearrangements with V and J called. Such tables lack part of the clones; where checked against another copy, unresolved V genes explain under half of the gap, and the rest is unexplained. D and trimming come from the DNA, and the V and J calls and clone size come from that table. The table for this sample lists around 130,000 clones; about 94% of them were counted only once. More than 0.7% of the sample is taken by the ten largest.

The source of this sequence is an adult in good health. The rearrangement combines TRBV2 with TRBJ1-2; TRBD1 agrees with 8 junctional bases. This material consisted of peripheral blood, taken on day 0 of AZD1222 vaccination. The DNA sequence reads TGTGCCACCAGGACAGGGAGGGACTATGGCTACACCTTC. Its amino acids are CATRTGRDYGYTF.